This T cell receptor beta chain originates from a study of CD8 T cells in Susac syndrome. Trimming took 4 bases from V and 9 from J; bases not matched to a gene: 10. The germline V gene has CDR1 SGHRS and CDR2 YFSETQ. The CDR3 runs 14 residues. RNA amounts of about 0.5 to 1 ug underwent reverse transcription with random hexamers. TCRdb reanalysed the immunoSEQ multiplex PCR reads using MiXCR and keeps one entry per CDR3 protein. The data show some 68,000 distinct CDR3 sequences, with 93% seen just once and 0.15% held by the top ten. In blood CD8+ and CD4+ T cells, TCR beta underwent sequencing. The genes are TRBV5-1 and TRBJ2-5; 9 positions agree with TRBD2. This clonotype was obtained from a human donor with Susac syndrome. Source material: CD4+ T cells from PBMCs. CDR3 residues: CASSEGIVAGAQYF. The CDR3 DNA follows: TGCGCCAGCAGCGAGGGAATAGTAGCGGGGGCCCAGTACTTC.